This TCR beta chain was identified in a study of T cell responses to AZD1222 COVID-19 vaccine. Germline V gene data show CDR1 as MNHEY and CDR2 as SMNVEV (reference sequence). The V end was cut by 4 bases, the J end by 13 bases, with 7 bases between. There are 9 residues in the CDR3. Produced via immunoSEQ multiplex PCR; TCRdb's table is partial and in-frame only. The repertoire holds around 80,000 clones, with roughly 90% as singletons. Notes on the study in general: Repertoire sampling happened only post peak T cell response. Spike-wide coverage was observed for vaccine-associated CD4 TCRs, with dominant responses at 160-218 and 743-854. Most donors were white British, females outnumbered males, and clonal diversity was possibly underestimated. Reports indicate that nearly half of spike-specific TCRs are directed at unmutated variant regions.

Of note for this clone: What it binds is not known.

This receptor was identified in an adult in good health. The sample in question was peripheral blood, obtained on day 0 of AZD1222 vaccination. The rearrangement uses TRBV27 and TRBJ1-2; D unclear. The CDR3 DNA reads TGTGCCAGCAGTTGGACGGTCACCTTC. It is translated as CASSWTVTF.